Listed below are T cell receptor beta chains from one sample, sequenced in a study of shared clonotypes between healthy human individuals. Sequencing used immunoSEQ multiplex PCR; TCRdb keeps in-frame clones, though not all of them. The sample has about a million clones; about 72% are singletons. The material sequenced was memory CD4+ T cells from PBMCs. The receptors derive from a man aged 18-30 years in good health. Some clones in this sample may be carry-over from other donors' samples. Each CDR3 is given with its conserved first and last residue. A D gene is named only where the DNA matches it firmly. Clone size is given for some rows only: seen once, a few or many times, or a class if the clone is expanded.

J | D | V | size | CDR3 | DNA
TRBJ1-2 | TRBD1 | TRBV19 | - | CASSGQGLGYTF | TGTGCCAGTAGTGGACAGGGTCTTGGCTACACCTTC
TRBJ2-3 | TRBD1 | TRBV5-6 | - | CASSPRGRGLADTQYF | TGTGCCAGCAGCCCCAGGGGCAGGGGGCTCGCAGATACGCAGTATTTT
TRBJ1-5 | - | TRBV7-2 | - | CASSLSPSNQPQHF | TGTGCCAGCAGCTTATCCCCCAGCAATCAGCCCCAGCATTTT
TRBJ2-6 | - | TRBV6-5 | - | CASSYNRAGANVLTF | TGTGCCAGCAGTTATAACAGGGCCGGGGCCAACGTCCTGACTTTC
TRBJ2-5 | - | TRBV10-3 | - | CAISAGRSYQETQYF | TGTGCCATCAGTGCCGGACGGAGCTATCAAGAGACCCAGTACTTC
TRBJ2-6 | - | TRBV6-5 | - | CASSYYRHSGANVLTF | TGTGCCAGCAGTTACTACCGCCACTCTGGGGCCAACGTCCTGACTTTC
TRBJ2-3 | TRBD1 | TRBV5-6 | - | CASSQGQRSTDTQYF | TGTGCCAGCAGCCAGGGACAGAGGAGCACAGATACGCAGTATTTT
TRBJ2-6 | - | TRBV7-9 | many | CASSLGLVGPLGANVLTF | TGTGCCAGCAGCTTAGGGTTGGTTGGTCCTCTTGGGGCCAACGTCCTGACTTTC
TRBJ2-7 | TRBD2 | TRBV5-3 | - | CARSLARQRDDAGLGYEQYF | TGTGCCAGAAGCTTGGCCAGACAGAGGGACGACGCCGGACTAGGCTACGAGCAGTACTTC
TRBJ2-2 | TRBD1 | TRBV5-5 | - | CASSFFGTETGELFF | TGTGCCAGCAGCTTCTTCGGGACAGAGACCGGGGAGCTGTTTTTT
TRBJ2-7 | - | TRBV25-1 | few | CASSEVGFYEQYF | TGTGCCAGCAGTGAAGTAGGGTTCTACGAGCAGTACTTC
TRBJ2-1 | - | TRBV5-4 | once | CASSLMSRDSEPPFF | TGTGCCAGCAGCTTGATGAGTCGAGACTCCGAACCACCGTTCTTC
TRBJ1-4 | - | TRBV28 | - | CASIKPSNGEKLFF | TGTGCCAGCATCAAACCCAGTAATGGTGAAAAACTGTTTTTT
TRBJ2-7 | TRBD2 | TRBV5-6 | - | CASSLGGRASYEQYF | TGTGCCAGCAGCTTAGGCGGGAGGGCCTCCTACGAGCAGTACTTC
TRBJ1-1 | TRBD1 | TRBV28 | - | CASSGDRAMNTEAFF | TGTGCCAGCAGTGGGGACAGGGCCATGAACACTGAAGCTTTCTTT
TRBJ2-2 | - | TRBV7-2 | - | CASSLGAPGTGELFF | TGTGCCAGCAGCTTAGGCGCCCCGGGCACCGGGGAGCTGTTTTTT
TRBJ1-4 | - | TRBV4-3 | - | CASSQRGVRWGFGATNEKLFF | TGCGCCAGCAGCCAGAGGGGGGTTCGATGGGGCTTCGGTGCGACTAATGAAAAACTGTTTTTT
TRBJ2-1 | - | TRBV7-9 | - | CASSLDDSYNEQFF | TGTGCCAGCAGCCTAGACGATTCGTACAATGAGCAGTTCTTC
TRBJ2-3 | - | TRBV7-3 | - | CASSATRASQLTDTQYF | TGTGCCAGCAGCGCTACGAGGGCTAGCCAGTTGACAGATACGCAGTATTTT
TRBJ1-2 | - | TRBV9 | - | CASSVAGGQMPYGYTF | TGTGCCAGCAGCGTAGCTGGTGGACAGATGCCTTATGGCTACACCTTC
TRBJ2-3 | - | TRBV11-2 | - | CASSQLWGGTDTQYF | TGTGCCAGCAGCCAACTATGGGGTGGCACAGATACGCAGTATTTT
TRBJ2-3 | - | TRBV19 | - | CASSILGGDTQYF | TGTGCCAGTAGTATTCTAGGTGGAGATACGCAGTATTTT
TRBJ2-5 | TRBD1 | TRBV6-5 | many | CASSYSLGTAEETQYF | TGTGCCAGCAGTTACTCACTTGGGACAGCCGAAGAGACCCAGTACTTC
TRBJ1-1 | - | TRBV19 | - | CASSWSGGSTEAFF | TGTGCCAGTAGTTGGAGTGGGGGGAGCACTGAAGCTTTCTTT
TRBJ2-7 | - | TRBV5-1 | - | CASSLAGGASSGEQYF | TGCGCCAGCAGCTTGGCCGGGGGAGCGTCGTCGGGAGAGCAGTACTTC
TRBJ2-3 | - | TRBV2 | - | CASSVPGSDTQYF | TGTGCCAGCAGTGTTCCAGGGTCAGATACGCAGTATTTT
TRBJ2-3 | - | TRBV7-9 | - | CASSKTGTDTQYF | TGTGCCAGCAGCAAGACAGGCACAGATACGCAGTATTTT
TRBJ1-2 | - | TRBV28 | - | CASGKTGRQAVYGYTF | TGTGCCAGCGGTAAAACGGGGAGACAAGCCGTCTATGGCTACACCTTC
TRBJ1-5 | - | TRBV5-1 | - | CASSSTGNSNQPQHF | TGCGCCAGCAGCTCCACAGGAAATAGCAATCAGCCCCAGCATTTT
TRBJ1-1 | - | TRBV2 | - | CASSGGAGTEAFF | TGTGCCAGCAGTGGGGGCGCGGGCACTGAAGCTTTCTTT
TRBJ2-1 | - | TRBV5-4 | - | CASSLANVRGSEQFF | TGTGCCAGCAGCTTGGCCAACGTTCGGGGTAGTGAGCAGTTCTTC
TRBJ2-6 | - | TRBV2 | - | CATSETGSGANVLTF | TGTGCCACCTCCGAGACTGGCTCTGGGGCCAACGTCCTGACTTTC
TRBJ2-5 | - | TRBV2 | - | CASSGGAGMGETQYF | TGTGCCAGCAGTGGTGGGGCGGGGATGGGGGAGACCCAGTACTTC
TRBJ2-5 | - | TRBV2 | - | CASLEDRFETQYF | TGTGCCAGCTTGGAGGACAGATTCGAGACCCAGTACTTC
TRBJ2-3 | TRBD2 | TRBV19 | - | CASSSMTSGSDTQYF | TGTGCCAGTAGTTCCATGACTAGCGGGTCAGATACGCAGTATTTT
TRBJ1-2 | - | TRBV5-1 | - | CASSLRGAGYTF | TGCGCCAGCAGCTTGAGGGGCGCGGGCTACACCTTC
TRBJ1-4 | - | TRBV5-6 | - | CASSLRAVNEKLFF | TGTGCCAGCAGCTTGAGGGCGGTCAATGAAAAACTGTTTTTT
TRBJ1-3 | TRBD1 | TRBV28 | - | CASSFTQTGRNTIYF | TGTGCCAGCAGTTTCACCCAGACAGGGAGGAACACCATATATTTT
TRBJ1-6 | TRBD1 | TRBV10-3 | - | CAISEFAGTANSPLHF | TGTGCCATCAGTGAGTTCGCCGGGACAGCAAATTCACCCCTCCACTTT
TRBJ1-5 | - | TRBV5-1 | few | CASSRDGLNQPQHF | TGCGCCAGCAGCCGCGACGGACTCAATCAGCCCCAGCATTTT
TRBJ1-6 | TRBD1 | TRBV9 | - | CASSVEVWSDRGNSPLHF | TGTGCCAGCAGCGTAGAGGTTTGGTCGGACAGGGGTAATTCACCCCTCCACTTT
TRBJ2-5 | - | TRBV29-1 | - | CSVDSHEETQYF | TGCAGCGTTGACTCCCACGAAGAGACCCAGTACTTC
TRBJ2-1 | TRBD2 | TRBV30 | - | CAWSVFGRVYNEQFF | TGTGCCTGGAGTGTCTTCGGGAGGGTTTACAATGAGCAGTTCTTC
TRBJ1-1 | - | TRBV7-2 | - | CASSLQPFGGGNTEAFF | TGTGCCAGCAGCTTACAGCCTTTTGGGGGCGGGAACACTGAAGCTTTCTTT
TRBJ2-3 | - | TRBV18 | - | CASSLRGVTDTQYF | TGTGCCAGCTCACTTAGAGGCGTTACAGATACGCAGTATTTT
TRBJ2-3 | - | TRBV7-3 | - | CASSQNGGLRTDTQYF | TGTGCCAGCAGTCAAAACGGAGGACTACGGACAGATACGCAGTATTTT
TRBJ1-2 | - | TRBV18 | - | CASSPNGGAGDGYTF | TGTGCCAGCTCACCGAATGGTGGAGCAGGGGACGGCTACACCTTC
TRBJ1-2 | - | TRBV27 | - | CASSPGETTYGYTF | TGTGCCAGCAGTCCAGGCGAGACAACCTATGGCTACACCTTC
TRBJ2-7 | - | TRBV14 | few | CASSSTPTGRAYEQYF | TGTGCCAGCAGCTCCACTCCGACAGGGAGGGCCTACGAGCAGTACTTC
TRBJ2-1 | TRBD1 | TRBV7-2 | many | CASSGRQGTGEQFF | TGTGCCAGCAGCGGACGACAGGGGACGGGTGAGCAGTTCTTC
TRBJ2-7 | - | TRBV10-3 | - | CAIGGGSYEQYF | TGTGCCATCGGGGGAGGCTCCTACGAGCAGTACTTC
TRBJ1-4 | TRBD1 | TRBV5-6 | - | CASSIYLGTGAGLNEKLFF | TGTGCCAGCAGTATTTACTTGGGGACAGGGGCCGGACTTAATGAAAAACTGTTTTTT
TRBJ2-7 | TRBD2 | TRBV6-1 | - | CASSPSGGGYEQYF | TGTGCCAGCAGCCCCTCCGGGGGGGGCTACGAGCAGTACTTC
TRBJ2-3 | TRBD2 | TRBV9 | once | CASSVLGLAGSDTQYF | TGTGCCAGCAGCGTATTAGGACTAGCGGGCTCAGATACGCAGTATTTT
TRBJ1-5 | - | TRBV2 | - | CASRDQGSSNQPQHF | TGTGCCAGCAGGGATCAGGGGTCTAGCAATCAGCCCCAGCATTTT